The clone carrying this T cell receptor (beta chain) was seen once. What it binds is not known. Genomic DNA constituted the template upon which TCR beta VDJ and CDR3 profiling was performed. TCRdb used MiXCR to reprocess the reads, holding one entry per CDR3 protein. This table has about 160,000 distinct CDR3 sequences, roughly 45% appearing once. This record belongs to a study of CD8+CD57+ T cells in acquired aplastic anemia. General study findings and limits: Patients and controls shared 25 to 30 CD8+ CDR3 sequences, which appeared highly expressed in patients and within their immunodominant clones.

Sequencing was done on a sample of sorted CD4+, CD8+, or CD8+CD57+ T cells (not recorded which) from PBMCs. This clonotype was sampled from a human donor in good health.

The CDR3 here is CASSGTAINQPQHF. Here the CDR3 DNA reads TGTGCCAGCAGCGGGACAGCGATAAATCAGCCCCAGCATTTT. The chain employs TRBV12-3 or TRBV12-4 and TRBJ1-5; TRBD1 matches 7 bases. J lost 4 bases, V lost 6 bases, and 6 bases had no gene match. The length of the CDR3 is 14 residues.